These 30 T cell receptor beta chains originate from one sample sequenced in a study of CD8+CD57+ T cells in acquired aplastic anemia (dated by TCRdb to the late 2010s). Patients chosen for sequencing had shown expansion of CD8+CD57+ cells by flow cytometry. Instrument used: Illumina HiSeq 2000. Genomic DNA was used as template for profiling of TCR beta VDJ combinations and CDR3 sequences. TCRdb reprocessed the public reads (quality trimming at Q25 with fastp, clone calling with MiXCR) and kept in-frame beta chains. A single entry per CDR3 protein holds the most common genes and DNA from its merged rows. The sample contains around 200,000 distinct CDR3 sequences, about 50% of them found a single time. Clones ranked in the top ten supply 10% to 15% of the sample. Sequenced: sorted CD4+, CD8+, or CD8+CD57+ T cells (not recorded which) from PBMCs. All receptors derive from a human donor with aplastic anemia.

In the case of this clonotype: A read error may produce the germline difference seen at one junction end. This chain links TRBV20-1 with TRBJ2-3; 9 bases line up with TRBD2. The CDR3 totals 15 residues. The germline CDR1 and CDR2 sequences are DFQATT and SNEGSKA (reference sequence). The CDR3 loop reads CSAHRLAESADAQYF. CDR3 DNA: TGCAGTGCTCACCGACTAGCGGAGAGCGCAGATGCGCAGTATTTT.

This clonotype was counted a few times. The genes are TRBV20-1 and TRBJ2-7; 12 bases are a match to TRBD2. Per the germline V gene, CDR1 is DFQATT and CDR2 is SNEGSKA (reference sequence). This CDR3 region has 15 residues. J was trimmed by 7 bases and V by 3 bases; bases with no gene match: 10. For the CDR3, the DNA is TGCAGTGCTAGGACTAGCGGGAGCTCCTCCCTGGAGCAGTACTTC. Amino acids: CSARTSGSSSLEQYF.

This chain joins TRBV10-3 and TRBJ1-1; D not certain. Trimming removed 8 bases at V and 8 bases at J, with 12 bases between. This CDR3 is 11 amino acids long. CDR1 ENHRY and CDR2 SYGVKD come from the germline V gene. The CDR3 DNA is TGTGCCATCTCGAGAGAATCGGAAGCTTTCTTT. Its protein product is CAISRESEAFF.

This clonotype showed up many times. The V call is TRBV20-1, the J call TRBJ2-1, with TRBD2 matching over 8 bases. CDR3 size: 15 residues. The junction had 10 bases not matched to a gene; V was cut back by 5 bases and J by 4 bases. Germline V gene sequence: CDR1 DFQATT, CDR2 SNEGSKA (reference sequence). This CDR3 reads CSARGGLADYNEQFF. Here the CDR3 DNA reads TGCAGTGCTCGCGGGGGGCTAGCGGATTACAATGAGCAGTTCTTC.

The rearrangement uses TRBV19 and TRBJ1-1; D gene ambiguous. V was pared by 4 bases and J by 1 base, with 10 bases between. This CDR3 region has 14 residues. Per germline, CDR1 LNHDA and CDR2 SQIVND (reference sequence). The CDR3 region is CASSKDPWNTEAFF. Written as DNA, the CDR3 is TGTGCCAGTAGTAAGGACCCATGGAACACTGAAGCTTTCTTT.

This clonotype was observed at least ten times. The rearrangement uses TRBV7-2 and TRBJ2-1; D call uncertain. Germline values: CDR1 SGHTA, CDR2 FQGNSA. This CDR3 region has 14 residues. The V gene lost 0 bases and the J gene lost 6 bases, with 9 bases spanning the gap. Written as DNA, the CDR3 is TGTGCCAGCAGCTTAGCGTGGGGAACCAATGAGCAGTTCTTC. It yields the protein CASSLAWGTNEQFF. The complete variable domain, with remaining parts taken from reference TRBV7-2 and TRBJ2-1, reads GAGVSQSPSNKVTEKGKDVELRCDPISGHTALYWYRQSLGQGLEFLIYFQGNSAPDKSGLPSDRFSAERTGGSVSTLTIQRTQQEDSAVYLCASSLAWGTNEQFFGPGTRLTVL.

The V gene is TRBV9, the J gene TRBJ2-3; 7 bases line up with TRBD2. V shed 0 bases and J 0 bases; nucleotides not matched to a gene: 4. CDR1 and CDR2 from the germline V gene are SGDLS and YYNGEE. This CDR3 is 16 amino acids long. CDR3 region: CASSVAAGTSTDTQYF. DNA for the CDR3: TGTGCCAGCAGCGTAGCAGCGGGGACTAGCACAGATACGCAGTATTTT.

This clonotype appeared many times. The chain has TRBV20-1 and TRBJ1-4, with a weak D call TRBD1 (5 bases). The CDR3 spans 15 residues. Germline CDR1 and CDR2: DFQATT and SNEGSKA (reference sequence). V was trimmed by 3 bases and J by 5 bases, leaving 16 bases between them. The CDR3 DNA follows: TGCAGTGCTAGGCGACCGGGGGTAGGGAATGAAAAACTGTTTTTT. Residues: CSARRPGVGNEKLFF.

The sample holds a few counts of this clonotype. The V and J genes are TRBV18 and TRBJ2-7; a weak D match, TRBD2 (6 bases). The germline V gene has CDR1 KGHSH and CDR2 LQKENI. With 0 bases removed from V and 3 bases from J, the gap between germline ends came to 15 bases. This CDR3 has 16 residues. CDR3 sequence: CASSPPVSGGGYEQYF. CDR3 nucleotides: TGTGCCAGCTCACCACCGGTTTCCGGGGGAGGCTACGAGCAGTACTTC.

This clonotype was observed many times. The V gene is TRBV7-2, the J gene TRBJ1-3; D unclear. Per the germline V gene, CDR1 is SGHTA and CDR2 is FQGNSA. The length of the CDR3 is 15 residues. The ends were cut back, 4 bases at V and 0 bases at J, with 10 bases in the middle. In nucleotides, the CDR3 is TGTGCCAGCAGCTGGACGGGCCCCTCTGGAAACACCATATATTTT. Amino acid sequence: CASSWTGPSGNTIYF.

The chain uses TRBV7-3 and TRBJ2-7; TRBD2 matches at 9 bases. The CDR3 length is 14 residues. With 4 bases clipped from V and 6 bases from J, the junction kept 7 bases outside the gene matches. In germline, CDR1 is SGHTA, CDR2 FQGTGA. The CDR3 loop reads CASSSLAGEGEQYF. Written as DNA, the CDR3 is TGTGCCAGCAGCTCATTAGCGGGAGAGGGCGAGCAGTACTTC.

The chain uses TRBV15 and TRBJ2-5, with D possibly TRBD2 on 5 matching bases. Germline V gives CDR1 LNHNV, CDR2 YYDKDF (reference sequence). The CDR3 loop spans 15 amino acids. V was clipped by 0 bases and J by 5 bases, with 13 bases between them. The CDR3 bases are TGTGCCACCAGCAGAGATCTGGCTAGCAGGGAGACCCAGTACTTC. Translated: CATSRDLASRETQYF.

This sequence joins TRBV2 and TRBJ1-1, with 7 bases matching TRBD1. The germline CDR1 and CDR2 sequences are SNHLY and FYNNEI. The CDR3 has 13 residues. Trimming removed 6 bases from V and 8 bases from J; junction bases left unmatched: 9. The DNA for the CDR3 is TGTGCCAGCAGCGGACTCCTACAGGGGGAAGCTTTCTTT. Amino acids: CASSGLLQGEAFF.

The genes are TRBV7-2 and TRBJ2-1, with unresolved D. The V and J ends lost 5 bases and 6 bases respectively, with 8 bases between them. In germline, CDR1 is SGHTA, CDR2 FQGNSA. The CDR3 loop spans 12 amino acids. CDR3 sequence: CASSPLGNEQFF. CDR3 in DNA: TGTGCCAGCAGCCCCCTGGGCAATGAGCAGTTCTTC. Full variable domain (rest looked up from reference TRBV7-2 and TRBJ2-1): GAGVSQSPSNKVTEKGKDVELRCDPISGHTALYWYRQSLGQGLEFLIYFQGNSAPDKSGLPSDRFSAERTGGSVSTLTIQRTQQEDSAVYLCASSPLGNEQFFGPGTRLTVL.

The rearrangement joins TRBV11-2 to TRBJ2-3; D might be TRBD2 (6 bases). V was clipped by 6 bases and J by 4 bases, with 17 bases between them. The CDR3 has 15 residues. CDR1 is SGHAT and CDR2 is FQNNGV in the germline V gene. The CDR3 coding sequence is TGTGCCAGCAGAGATGGGTGGGCGGGATCAGATACGCAGTATTTT. It translates to CASRDGWAGSDTQYF. The entire variable domain, with the rest obtained from reference TRBV11-2 and TRBJ2-3, is as follows: EAGVAQSPRYKIIEKRQSVAFWCNPISGHATLYWYQQILGQGPKLLIQFQNNGVVDDSQLPKDRFSAERLKGVDSTLKIQPAKLEDSAVYLCASRDGWAGSDTQYFGPGTRLTVL.

This chain connects TRBV7-6 to TRBJ2-7; D uncertain. This CDR3 region has 12 residues. With 1 base removed from V and 4 bases from J, the gap between germline ends came to 5 bases. CDR1 and CDR2 (germline): SGHVS, FNYEAQ. CDR3 coding DNA: TGTGCCAGCAGCTTAGTTGAATACGAGCAGTACTTC. Translated, it gives CASSLVEYEQYF.

The rearrangement uses TRBV19 and TRBJ2-7; the D is unclear. The CDR3 length is 14 residues. CDR1 LNHDA and CDR2 SQIVND come from the germline V gene (reference sequence). Trimming pared 3 bases from V and 1 base from J, leaving 10 bases between. The CDR3: CASSIGRRSYEQYF. For the CDR3, the DNA is TGTGCCAGTAGTATTGGGCGGCGGTCCTACGAGCAGTACTTC.

The chain recombines TRBV14 with TRBJ2-7; possible D gene TRBD2, 5 bases. V dropped 0 bases and J dropped 5 bases, with 17 bases sitting between them. The CDR3 has 16 residues. Per the germline V gene, CDR1 is SGHDN and CDR2 is FVKESK. The CDR3 sequence is CASSQELGAFSDEQYF. Here the CDR3 DNA reads TGTGCCAGCAGCCAAGAGCTGGGAGCGTTCTCGGACGAGCAGTACTTC.

Ten or more counts support this clonotype. This chain uses TRBV7-8 with TRBJ1-5, with 8 nucleotides matching TRBD1. The V gene end was trimmed by 0 bases and the J gene end by 6 bases; junction bases not matched to a gene: 10. CDR3 length: 17 amino acids. The germline CDR1 and CDR2 sequences are SGHVS and FQNEAQ. The CDR3 DNA sequence: TGTGCCAGCAGCTTAGCCCCACTGACAGGGGTGGGTCAGCCCCAGCATTTT. It specifies CASSLAPLTGVGQPQHF.

There are many counts of this clonotype. The chain joins TRBV28 to TRBJ2-7; weak D call: TRBD1 (6 bases). Germline CDR1 and CDR2: MDHEN and SYDVKM. The CDR3 loop spans 12 amino acids. V gave up 6 bases and J gave up 7 bases, with 13 bases separating them. The CDR3: CASSWTVGEQYF. The CDR3 coding sequence is TGTGCCAGCAGCTGGACAGTGGGTGAGCAGTACTTC.

V and J are TRBV6-5 and TRBJ1-1; D gene unclear. The CDR3 spans 16 residues. Trimming left V 0 bases short and J 5 bases short, with 16 bases between. In germline, CDR1 is MNHEY, CDR2 SVGAGI. CDR3 amino acids: CASSYSFDLVVTEAFF. CDR3 nucleotides: TGTGCCAGCAGTTACTCATTCGACTTAGTAGTGACTGAAGCTTTCTTT.

V is TRBV7-9 and J is TRBJ2-2; possibly TRBD1 for D (6 bases). Germline V CDR1 and CDR2: SEHNR, FQNEAQ (reference sequence). This CDR3 contains 13 residues. Trimming shortened V by 9 bases and J by 6 bases, and 14 bases separated the two germline ends. CDR3 DNA: TGTGCCAGGGGAGACCCAGGGGCCGGGGAGCTGTTTTTT. Amino acids: CARGDPGAGELFF.

This clonotype showed up many times. The genes are TRBV27 and TRBJ2-7, with 11 positions matching TRBD2. The CDR3 is made up of 15 amino acids. Germline CDR1 is MNHEY and CDR2 is SMNVEV (reference sequence). V lost 6 bases to trimming and J lost 2 bases; unmatched junction nucleotides: 6. This CDR3 is CASSLVAGGPYEQYF. Written as DNA, the CDR3 is TGTGCCAGCAGCTTAGTAGCGGGGGGGCCCTACGAGCAGTACTTC.

This chain joins TRBV7-2 and TRBJ1-2; no reliable D call. Germline V gives CDR1 SGHTA, CDR2 FQGNSA. V shed 1 base and J shed 4 bases, with 7 bases lying between them. CDR3 length: 13 amino acids. CDR3 loop: CASSLEGIYGYTF. The CDR3 DNA follows: TGTGCCAGCAGCTTAGAAGGTATCTATGGCTACACCTTC.

In DNA, the CDR3 is TGTGCCAGTAGTATAGATTTAACGGAAAGCACAGATACGCAGTATTTT. It yields the protein CASSIDLTESTDTQYF. The rearrangement links TRBV19 to TRBJ2-3; D is ambiguous. Per germline, CDR1 LNHDA and CDR2 SQIVND (reference sequence). This CDR3 contains 16 residues. The ends were cut back, 0 bases at V and 0 bases at J, with 10 bases in the middle.

As to this clonotype: A much larger clone differs by one base, so this may be a read error. The chain carries TRBV24-1 and TRBJ2-5; D is unresolved. CDR1 KGHDR and CDR2 SFDVKD come from the germline V gene. The CDR3 runs 13 residues. V lost 11 bases, J lost 4 bases, and 16 bases lay in between. The CDR3 loop is CASSSQLRETQYF. As DNA, the CDR3 is TGTGCCAGCAGCAGCCAATTACGAGAGACCCAGTACTTC.

This clonotype has ten or more counts. The rearrangement uses TRBV19 and TRBJ1-2; D not certain. CDR1 LNHDA and CDR2 SQIVND come from the germline V gene (reference sequence). The V gene lost 5 bases and the J gene lost 4 bases, with 8 bases spanning the gap. This CDR3 contains 12 residues. Here the CDR3 reads CASSAEGYGYTF. DNA of the CDR3: TGTGCCAGTAGTGCAGAGGGCTATGGCTACACCTTC.

Many counts were recorded for this clonotype. CDR3 sequence reads: CASIRGGAEDTQYF. CDR3 in DNA: TGTGCCAGCATTCGCGGGGGGGCCGAAGATACGCAGTATTTT. The chain recombines TRBV12-3 or TRBV12-4 with TRBJ2-3, with 9 bases lining up with TRBD2. The CDR3 has 14 amino acids. Trimming at V came to 7 bases and at J to 5 bases, leaving 7 bases not matched to a gene.

Turning to this clonotype: A clone one base away is much larger, so this may be a read error. Given the absence of the conserved phenylalanine or tryptophan at the CDR3 end, a read error is likely. The CDR3 DNA reads TGTGCCAGCAGGGGCCCCAGGGATCGGCCCCAGCATCTT. Protein product: CASRGPRDRPQHL. The V call is TRBV3-1, the J call TRBJ1-5; tentatively, D is TRBD1 (5 bases). The V end lost 6 bases, the J end lost 9 bases, and 15 bases lay between the germline ends. CDR3 size: 13 residues. Germline lookup yields CDR1 LGHDT and CDR2 YNNKEL (reference sequence).

V and J are TRBV19 and TRBJ1-1; D uncertain. Germline V CDR1 and CDR2: LNHDA, SQIVND (reference sequence). Trimming removed 1 base from V and 3 bases from J, with 12 bases in between. There are 15 residues in the CDR3. The CDR3 DNA reads as TGTGCCAGTAGTATAGCCCCGAACAAGTACACTGAAGCTTTCTTT. Encoded protein: CASSIAPNKYTEAFF.